This is a list of T cell receptor beta chains from one sample in a study of blood T cell repertoires in COVID-19. Assay used: immunoSEQ multiplex PCR; TCRdb lists only in-frame clones, some missing. The data contain about 340,000 clones, around nine tenths of them singletons. The sample consisted of peripheral blood. The receptors were gathered from a woman in her 70s with COVID-19, enrolled during active disease. Both conserved end residues are part of each CDR3. Fields, in order: clone size, V gene, D gene, J gene, CDR3 protein, CDR3 DNA. The D gene is left open where the match is weak. The size field is filled for only some rows; it gives once, few, many or a size class.

NA	TRBV13	NA	TRBJ2-6	CASSPTGIGANVLTF	TGTGCCAGCAGCCCTACCGGGATTGGGGCCAACGTCCTGACTTTC
NA	TRBV24-1	TRBD1	TRBJ1-5	CATSDHRTGKNQPQHF	TGTGCCACCAGTGACCATCGGACAGGGAAGAATCAGCCCCAGCATTTT
NA	TRBV7-9	TRBD2	TRBJ2-1	CASSSQGNSGGSAYNEQFF	TGTGCCAGCAGCTCCCAAGGGAATAGCGGGGGGTCCGCCTACAATGAGCAGTTCTTC
NA	TRBV5-1	NA	TRBJ1-2	CASSLSGVGYGYTF	TGCGCCAGCAGCTTGTCCGGGGTGGGCTATGGCTACACCTTC
NA	TRBV19	TRBD1	TRBJ1-2	CASARQGTYGYTF	TGTGCCAGCGCTCGACAGGGGACCTATGGCTACACCTTC
NA	TRBV3-1/TRBV3-2	NA	TRBJ1-3	CASSQASGNTIYF	TGTGCCAGCAGCCAAGCGTCCGGAAACACCATATATTTT
NA	TRBV5-8	NA	TRBJ2-7	CASSPAYEQYF	TGTGCCAGCAGCCCTGCCTACGAGCAGTACTTC
NA	TRBV24-1	TRBD1	TRBJ1-2	CATSANPGTDSNYGYTF	TGTGCCACCAGTGCTAATCCGGGGACAGATTCTAACTATGGCTACACCTTC
NA	TRBV9	TRBD1	TRBJ1-2	CASSGQGNGYTF	TGTGCCAGCAGCGGACAGGGGAATGGCTACACCTTC
NA	TRBV7-9	TRBD1	TRBJ1-6	CASSSVVQGADSPLHF	TGTGCCAGCAGCTCCGTTGTCCAGGGGGCAGATTCACCCCTCCACTTT
NA	TRBV19	TRBD1	TRBJ1-1	CASSIGQGATEAFF	TGTGCCAGTAGTATTGGACAGGGGGCGACTGAAGCTTTCTTT
NA	TRBV11-2	NA	TRBJ1-6	CASSLDPWQGDNSPLHF	TGTGCCAGCAGCTTAGACCCGTGGCAGGGCGATAATTCACCCCTCCACTTT
NA	TRBV24-1	TRBD2	TRBJ2-2	CATSDSYLAGGNTGELFF	TGTGCCACCAGTGATTCCTATCTAGCGGGGGGGAACACCGGGGAGCTGTTTTTT
NA	TRBV7-8	TRBD2	TRBJ2-7	CASSARRLADAYEQYF	TGTGCCAGCAGCGCCAGACGGCTAGCGGATGCCTACGAGCAGTACTTC
NA	TRBV19	NA	TRBJ1-1	CASSIEGLNTEAFF	TGTGCCAGTAGTATAGAGGGGCTGAACACTGAAGCTTTCTTT
NA	TRBV2	TRBD1	TRBJ1-2	CASSFSGQGPGYTF	TGTGCCAGCAGTTTCTCAGGACAGGGACCTGGCTACACCTTC
NA	TRBV30	NA	TRBJ1-5	CAWSPSGNQPQHF	TGTGCCTGGAGCCCCTCAGGGAACCAGCCCCAGCATTTT
NA	TRBV2	NA	TRBJ1-5	CASSIDRPNSNQPQHF	TGTGCCAGCAGCATCGACAGACCTAATAGCAATCAGCCCCAGCATTTT
NA	TRBV19	NA	TRBJ2-2	CASSIAGNGELFF	TGTGCCAGTAGTATAGCAGGAAACGGGGAGCTGTTTTTT
NA	TRBV20-1	NA	TRBJ1-1	CSASRGGANTEAFF	TGCAGTGCTAGTCGGGGGGGGGCGAACACTGAAGCTTTCTTT
NA	TRBV24-1	TRBD2	TRBJ2-1	CATSAPGTSFYEQFF	TGTGCCACCAGTGCCCCCGGGACTAGCTTCTATGAGCAGTTCTTC
NA	TRBV21-1	NA	TRBJ2-1	CASRGAGVYNEQFF	TGTGCCAGCAGGGGGGCAGGGGTTTACAATGAGCAGTTCTTC
NA	TRBV30	TRBD2	TRBJ2-7	CAWRTSGASYEQYF	TGTGCCTGGAGAACCAGCGGGGCCTCCTACGAGCAGTACTTC
NA	TRBV21-1	NA	TRBJ2-1	CASSKAFEGLACEQFF	TGTGCCAGCAGCAAAGCGTTTGAGGGACTAGCATGTGAGCAGTTCTTC
NA	TRBV21-1	NA	TRBJ2-7	CASSKPPGLAGGYYLSYEQYF	TGTGCCAGCAGCAAACCGCCCGGACTAGCGGGGGGCTATTACCTTTCCTACGAGCAGTACTTC
NA	TRBV7-2	TRBD1	TRBJ2-7	CASSWTGGSYEQYF	TGTGCCAGCAGCTGGACAGGGGGGAGCTACGAGCAGTACTTC
NA	TRBV19	TRBD2	TRBJ2-7	CASSAPGRASEQYF	TGTGCCAGTAGTGCCCCTGGGAGGGCATCCGAGCAGTACTTC
NA	TRBV28	TRBD1	TRBJ2-7	CASSLTDRVVSYEQYF	TGTGCCAGCAGTTTAACGGACAGGGTGGTGTCCTACGAGCAGTACTTC
NA	TRBV28	TRBD2	TRBJ2-1	CASSFGGSYNEQFF	TGTGCCAGCAGTTTCGGGGGGTCCTACAATGAGCAGTTCTTC
NA	TRBV18	NA	TRBJ2-5	CASSPQSGLETQYF	TGTGCCAGCTCACCACAATCGGGTTTAGAGACCCAGTACTTC
NA	TRBV7-2	NA	TRBJ1-5	CASSLFVNQPQHF	TGTGCCAGCAGCCTTTTCGTTAATCAGCCCCAGCATTTT
NA	TRBV5-4	NA	TRBJ2-3	CASSLGRMEGAADTQYF	TGTGCCAGCAGCTTGGGACGAATGGAAGGGGCAGCAGATACGCAGTATTTT
NA	TRBV6-1	NA	TRBJ1-2	CASSEDNRAYGYTF	TGTGCCAGCAGTGAAGATAACAGAGCCTATGGCTACACCTTC
NA	TRBV2	TRBD2	TRBJ2-5	CAVRDYRETQYF	TGTGCCGTCCGGGACTACCGGGAGACCCAGTACTTC
NA	TRBV4-3	TRBD2	TRBJ2-1	CASSHLAGGPDNEQFF	TGCGCCAGCAGCCATTTAGCGGGGGGGCCAGACAATGAGCAGTTCTTC
NA	TRBV6-5	NA	TRBJ1-4	CASRNRWGGNEKLFF	TGTGCCAGCAGGAACCGATGGGGAGGTAATGAAAAACTGTTTTTT
NA	TRBV21-1	NA	TRBJ1-1	CASSKPPGGAGPNTEAFF	TGTGCCAGCAGCAAACCTCCTGGGGGGGCCGGCCCAAACACTGAAGCTTTCTTT
NA	TRBV12-3/TRBV12-4	NA	TRBJ1-5	CASSPGFRQPQHF	TGTGCCAGCAGTCCAGGGTTTAGGCAGCCCCAGCATTTT
once	TRBV10-3	TRBD2	TRBJ2-5	CAISPAGGTETQYF	TGTGCCATCAGCCCAGCGGGGGGGACAGAGACCCAGTACTTC
NA	TRBV5-1	TRBD2	TRBJ2-1	CASSFLASGGSYNEQFF	TGCGCCAGCAGCTTCCTGGCTAGCGGGGGAAGTTACAATGAGCAGTTCTTC
few	TRBV5-6	NA	TRBJ1-5	CASSSYSSQPQHF	TGTGCCAGCAGCTCGTACAGCAGCCAGCCCCAGCATTTT
NA	TRBV23-1	NA	TRBJ1-5	CASSQSGEGRNSNQPQHF	TGCGCCAGCAGTCAATCGGGCGAAGGGAGGAATAGCAATCAGCCCCAGCATTTT
NA	TRBV12-3/TRBV12-4	TRBD1	TRBJ1-2	CATGTGTYGYTF	TGTGCCACCGGGACAGGTACCTATGGCTACACCTTC
NA	TRBV7-2	NA	TRBJ2-1	CASSLRLGAYNEQFF	TGTGCCAGCAGCCTACGCCTAGGAGCCTACAATGAGCAGTTCTTC
NA	TRBV7-9	NA	TRBJ1-4	CASSSPSQGSEKLFF	TGTGCCAGCAGCTCCCCCTCGCAGGGTAGTGAAAAACTGTTTTTT
NA	TRBV9	TRBD1	TRBJ1-2	CASSGRTGAGYTF	TGTGCCAGCAGCGGGCGGACAGGGGCTGGCTACACCTTC
NA	TRBV12-1	NA	TRBJ2-7	CASSFPGGRGEQYF	TGTGCCAGCAGCTTTCCAGGGGGAAGAGGAGAGCAGTACTTC
NA	TRBV4-1	TRBD1	TRBJ1-4	CASSQPRQGFGKLFF	TGCGCCAGCAGCCAACCAAGACAGGGGTTCGGAAAACTGTTTTTT
NA	TRBV5-7	NA	TRBJ1-1	CASRAGQNTEAFF	TGTGCCAGCAGGGCAGGACAGAACACTGAAGCTTTCTTT